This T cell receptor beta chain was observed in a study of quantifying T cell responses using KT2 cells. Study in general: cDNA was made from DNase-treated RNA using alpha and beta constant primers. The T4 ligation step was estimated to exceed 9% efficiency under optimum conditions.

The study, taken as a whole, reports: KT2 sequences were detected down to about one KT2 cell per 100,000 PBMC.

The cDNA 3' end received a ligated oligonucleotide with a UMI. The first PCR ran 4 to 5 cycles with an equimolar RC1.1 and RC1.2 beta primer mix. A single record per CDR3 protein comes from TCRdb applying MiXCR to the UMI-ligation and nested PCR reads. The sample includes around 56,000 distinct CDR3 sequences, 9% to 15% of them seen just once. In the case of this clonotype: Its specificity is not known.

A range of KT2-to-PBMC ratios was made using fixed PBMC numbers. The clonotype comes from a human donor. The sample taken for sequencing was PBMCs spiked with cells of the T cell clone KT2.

The CDR3 region is CSANSGGRGYTF. Here the CDR3 DNA reads TGCAGTGCGAACTCAGGGGGCCGAGGCTACACCTTC. The chain carries TRBV20-1 and TRBJ1-2; TRBD1 matches 8 bases. This CDR3 comprises 12 residues. After removal of 6 bases from V and 8 bases from J, the junction contained 8 bases not matched to a gene. The germline CDR1 and CDR2 sequences are DFQATT and SNEGSKA (reference sequence).